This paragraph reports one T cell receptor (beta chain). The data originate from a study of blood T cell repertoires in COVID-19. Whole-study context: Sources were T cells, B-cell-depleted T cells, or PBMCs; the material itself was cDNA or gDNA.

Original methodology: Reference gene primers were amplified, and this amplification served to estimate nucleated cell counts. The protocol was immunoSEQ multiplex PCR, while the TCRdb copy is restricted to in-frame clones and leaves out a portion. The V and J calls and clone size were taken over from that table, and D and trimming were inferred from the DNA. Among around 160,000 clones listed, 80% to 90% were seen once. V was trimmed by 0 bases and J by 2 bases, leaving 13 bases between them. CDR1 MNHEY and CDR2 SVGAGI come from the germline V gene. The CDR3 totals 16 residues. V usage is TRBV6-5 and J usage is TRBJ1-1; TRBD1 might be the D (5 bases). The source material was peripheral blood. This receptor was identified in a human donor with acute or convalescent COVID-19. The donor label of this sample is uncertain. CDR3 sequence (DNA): TGTGCCAGCAGTTACTCCCTCGCGGGGGTCAACACTGAAGCTTTCTTT. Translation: CASSYSLAGVNTEAFF.